The 2 T cell receptor beta chains given below trace back to one sample, sequenced in a study of shared clonotypes between healthy human individuals. Selected positively for CCR7 and CD45RO-negative, naive CD8 cells excluded terminally differentiated effector memory CD45RA+ cells. Measured with immunoSEQ multiplex PCR; TCRdb has only the in-frame clones, and not every one. Of hundreds of thousands of clones listed, about 96% were seen once; the top ten hold about 0.12%. Material for sequencing was naive CD8+ T cells sorted from blood. The source of these receptors is a woman in her 30s in good health.

V is TRBV28 and J is TRBJ2-3; 8 bases line up with TRBD2. Germline CDR1 and CDR2: MDHEN and SYDVKM. CDR3 length: 19 residues. With V trimmed by 4 bases and J by 0 bases, 15 bases remained unmatched. CDR3 loop: CASSSTLRYTSGSTDTQYF. The CDR3 nucleotides read TGTGCCAGCAGTTCCACTCTTCGCTACACTAGCGGCAGCACAGATACGCAGTATTTT.

The rearrangement uses TRBV7-2 and TRBJ1-5; no reliable D call. CDR1 is SGHTA and CDR2 is FQGNSA in the germline V gene. The CDR3 covers 16 residues. The V and J ends lost 0 bases and 3 bases respectively, with 12 bases between them. The CDR3 DNA reads as TGTGCCAGCAGCTTAGCGCCCGGGCCCAACAATCAGCCCCAGCATTTT. It yields the protein CASSLAPGPNNQPQHF.